The clone carrying this T cell receptor (beta chain) was counted a few times. Its antigen is not known. Data came from immunoSEQ multiplex PCR; TCRdb stores just in-frame clones and leaves some out. Of over 50,000 clones in the sample, 92% were seen once. The data are from a study of OX40 agonist ivuxolimab in advanced cancers. Study results and caveats: At doses 0.1 to 3.0 mg/kg, CD4+ and CD8+ clones expanded.

The V end was cut by 4 bases, the J end by 4 bases, with 9 bases between. Germline loops: CDR1 MGHDK, CDR2 SYGVNS. This CDR3 has 13 residues. V and J are TRBV25-1 and TRBJ2-3, with no clear D. The source material was CD4+ or CD8+ T cells sorted from blood, sampled in a trial of the OX40 agonist ivuxolimab. This receptor was identified in an adult with an advanced solid tumor such as melanoma, head and neck, liver or kidney cancer. The CDR3 sequence: CASSVGVADTQYF. DNA of the CDR3: TGTGCCAGCAGTGTTGGGGTGGCAGATACGCAGTATTTT.